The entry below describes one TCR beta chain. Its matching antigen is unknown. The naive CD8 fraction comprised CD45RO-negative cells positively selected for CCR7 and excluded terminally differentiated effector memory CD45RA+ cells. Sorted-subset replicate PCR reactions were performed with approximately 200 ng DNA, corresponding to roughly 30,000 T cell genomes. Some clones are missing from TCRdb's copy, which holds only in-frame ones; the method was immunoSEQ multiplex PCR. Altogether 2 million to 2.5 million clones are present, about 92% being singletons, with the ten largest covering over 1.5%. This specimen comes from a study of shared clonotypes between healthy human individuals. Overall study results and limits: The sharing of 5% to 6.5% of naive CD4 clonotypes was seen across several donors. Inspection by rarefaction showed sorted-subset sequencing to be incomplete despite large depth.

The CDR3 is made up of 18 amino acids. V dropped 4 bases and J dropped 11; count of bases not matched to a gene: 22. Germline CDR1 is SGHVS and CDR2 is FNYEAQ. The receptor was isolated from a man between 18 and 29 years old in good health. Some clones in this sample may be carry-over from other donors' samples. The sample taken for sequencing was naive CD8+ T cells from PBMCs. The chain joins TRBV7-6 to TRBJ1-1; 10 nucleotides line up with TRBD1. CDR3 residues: CASSSYYSLGTGAEGAFF. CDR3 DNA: TGTGCCAGCAGCTCCTACTATAGTCTCGGGACAGGGGCCGAGGGGGCTTTCTTT.